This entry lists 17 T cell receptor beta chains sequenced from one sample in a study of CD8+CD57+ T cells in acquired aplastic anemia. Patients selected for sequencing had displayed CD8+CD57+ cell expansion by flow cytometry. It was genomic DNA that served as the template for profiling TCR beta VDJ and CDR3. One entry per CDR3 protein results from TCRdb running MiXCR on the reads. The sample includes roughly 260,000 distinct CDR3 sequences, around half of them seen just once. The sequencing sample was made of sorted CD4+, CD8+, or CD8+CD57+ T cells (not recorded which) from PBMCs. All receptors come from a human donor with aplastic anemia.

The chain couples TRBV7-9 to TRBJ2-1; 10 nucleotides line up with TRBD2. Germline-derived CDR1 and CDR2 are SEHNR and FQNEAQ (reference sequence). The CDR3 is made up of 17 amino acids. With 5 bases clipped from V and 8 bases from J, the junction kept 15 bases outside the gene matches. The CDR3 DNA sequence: TGTGCCAGCAGCCGAGAGCGGGGGGGGCGGGGGGGCTATGAGCAGTTCTTC. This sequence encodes CASSRERGGRGGYEQFF.

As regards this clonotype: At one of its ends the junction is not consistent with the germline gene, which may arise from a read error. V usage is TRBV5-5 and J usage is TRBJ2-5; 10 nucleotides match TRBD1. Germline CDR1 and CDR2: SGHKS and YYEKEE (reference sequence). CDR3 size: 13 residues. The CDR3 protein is CASGQGGLETQYF. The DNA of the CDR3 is TGCGCCAGCGGACAGGGGGGTTTAGAGACCCAGTACTTC.

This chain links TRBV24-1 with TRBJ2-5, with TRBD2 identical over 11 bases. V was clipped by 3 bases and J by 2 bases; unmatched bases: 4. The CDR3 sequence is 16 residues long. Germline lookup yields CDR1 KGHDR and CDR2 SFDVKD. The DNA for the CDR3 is TGTGCCACCAGTGATCCGGGACTAGCGGATCAAGAGACCCAGTACTTC. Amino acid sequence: CATSDPGLADQETQYF.

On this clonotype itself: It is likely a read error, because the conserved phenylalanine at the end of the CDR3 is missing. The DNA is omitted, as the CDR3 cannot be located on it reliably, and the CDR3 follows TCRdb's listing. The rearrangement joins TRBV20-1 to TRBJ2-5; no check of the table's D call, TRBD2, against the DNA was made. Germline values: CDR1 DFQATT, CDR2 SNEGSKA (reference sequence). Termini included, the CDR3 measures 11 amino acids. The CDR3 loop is CSARKLAGDYY.

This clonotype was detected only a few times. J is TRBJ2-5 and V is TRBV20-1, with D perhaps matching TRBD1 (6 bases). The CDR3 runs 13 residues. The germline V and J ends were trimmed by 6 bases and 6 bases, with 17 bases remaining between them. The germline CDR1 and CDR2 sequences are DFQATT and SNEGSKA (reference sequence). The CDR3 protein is CSAHPGQRQTQYF. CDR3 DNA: TGCAGTGCACACCCTGGACAGCGACAGACCCAGTACTTC.

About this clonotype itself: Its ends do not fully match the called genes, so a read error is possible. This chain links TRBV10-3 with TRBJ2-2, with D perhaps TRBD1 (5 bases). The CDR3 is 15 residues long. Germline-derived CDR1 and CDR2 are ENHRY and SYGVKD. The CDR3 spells CAIRALDRDTEELFF. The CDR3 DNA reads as TGTGCCATCAGGGCTTTAGACAGAGACACCGAGGAGCTGTTTTTT.

CDR3 in amino acids: CASSLGTLAFF. The CDR3 region has the DNA TGTGCCAGCAGCTTAGGGACACTAGCTTTCTTT. The chain joins TRBV7-9 to TRBJ1-1, with D tentatively TRBD1 (5 bases). The germline gives CDR1 SEHNR, CDR2 FQNEAQ (reference sequence). Deletions cut 1 base from V and 10 bases from J, with 7 bases between. CDR3 length: 11 residues.

CDR3 loop: CASSYSNANEQYF. In DNA form, the CDR3 reads TGTGCCAGCAGTTACTCCAATGCTAACGAGCAGTACTTC. This rearrangement joins TRBV6-1 to TRBJ2-7, with no clear D. The CDR3 extends over 13 amino acids. Per the germline V gene, CDR1 is MNHNS and CDR2 is SASEGT. V lost 5 bases to trimming and J lost 5 bases, with 13 bases between them.

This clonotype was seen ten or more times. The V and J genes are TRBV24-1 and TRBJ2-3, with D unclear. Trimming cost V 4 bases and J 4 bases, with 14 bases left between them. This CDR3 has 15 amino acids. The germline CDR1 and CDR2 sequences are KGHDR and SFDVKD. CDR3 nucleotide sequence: TGTGCCACCAGTGACCCGGACGCGTCCGCAGATACGCAGTATTTT. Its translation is CATSDPDASADTQYF.

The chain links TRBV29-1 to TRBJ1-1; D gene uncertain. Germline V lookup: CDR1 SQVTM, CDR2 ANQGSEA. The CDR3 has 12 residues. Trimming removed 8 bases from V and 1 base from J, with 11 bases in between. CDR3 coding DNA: TGCAGCAGTTCTTGGGAGAACACTGAAGCTTTCTTT. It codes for CSSSWENTEAFF.

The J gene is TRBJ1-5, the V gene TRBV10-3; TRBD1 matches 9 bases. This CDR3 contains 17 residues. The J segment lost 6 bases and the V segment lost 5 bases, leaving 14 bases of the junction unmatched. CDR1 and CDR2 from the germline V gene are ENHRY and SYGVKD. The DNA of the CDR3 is TGTGCCATCAGTCATCATTCCTGGGACAGGGCTTCTCAGCCCCAGCATTTT. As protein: CAISHHSWDRASQPQHF.

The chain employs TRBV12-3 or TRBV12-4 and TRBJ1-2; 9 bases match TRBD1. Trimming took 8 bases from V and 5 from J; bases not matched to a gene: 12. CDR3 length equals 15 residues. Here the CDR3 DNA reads TGTGCCAGCTCGCGCGGGGACAGGGATCGTTATGGCTACACCTTC. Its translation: CASSRGDRDRYGYTF.

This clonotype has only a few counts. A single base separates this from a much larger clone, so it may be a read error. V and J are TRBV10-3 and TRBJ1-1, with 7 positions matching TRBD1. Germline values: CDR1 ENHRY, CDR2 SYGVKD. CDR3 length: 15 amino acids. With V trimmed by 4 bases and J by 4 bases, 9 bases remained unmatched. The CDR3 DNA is TGTGCCATCAGTGTGGAGGGACAGAAGAGCACTGAAGCTTTCTTT. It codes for CAISVEGQKSTEAFF.

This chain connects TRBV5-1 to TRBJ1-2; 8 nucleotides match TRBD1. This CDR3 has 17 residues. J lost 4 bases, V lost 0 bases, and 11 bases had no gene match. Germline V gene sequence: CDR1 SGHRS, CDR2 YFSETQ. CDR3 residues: CASSLARGRVAIYGYTF. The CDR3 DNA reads TGCGCCAGCAGCTTGGCCAGGGGGCGTGTGGCCATCTATGGCTACACCTTC.

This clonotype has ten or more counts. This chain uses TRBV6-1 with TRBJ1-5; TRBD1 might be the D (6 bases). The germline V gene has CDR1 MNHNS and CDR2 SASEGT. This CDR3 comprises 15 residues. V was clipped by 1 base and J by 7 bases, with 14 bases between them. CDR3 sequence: CASSEEQGGSQPQHF. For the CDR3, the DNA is TGTGCCAGCAGTGAAGAACAGGGAGGATCACAGCCCCAGCATTTT.

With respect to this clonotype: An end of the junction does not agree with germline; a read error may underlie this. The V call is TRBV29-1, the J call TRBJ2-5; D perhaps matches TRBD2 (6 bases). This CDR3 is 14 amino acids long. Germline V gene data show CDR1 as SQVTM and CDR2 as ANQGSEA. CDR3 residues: CSVSGTSVQGTQYF. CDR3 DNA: TGCAGCGTATCCGGGACTTCGGTACAAGGGACCCAGTACTTC. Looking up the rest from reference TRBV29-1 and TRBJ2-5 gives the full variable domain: SAVISQKPSRDICQRGTSLTIQCQVDSQVTMMFWYRQQPGQSLTLIATANQGSEATYESGFVIDKFPISRPNLTFSTLTVSNMSPEDSSIYLCSVSGTSVQGTQYFGPGTRLLVL.

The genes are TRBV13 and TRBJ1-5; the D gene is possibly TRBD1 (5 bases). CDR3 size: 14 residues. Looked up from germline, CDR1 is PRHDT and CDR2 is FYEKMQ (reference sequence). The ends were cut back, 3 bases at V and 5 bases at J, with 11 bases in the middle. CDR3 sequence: CASSFGLGDQPQHF. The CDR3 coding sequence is TGTGCCAGCAGCTTTGGGTTAGGGGATCAGCCCCAGCATTTT.